This is a list of T cell receptor beta chains from one sample in a study of early T cells in non-severe SARS-CoV-2 infection. TCRdb redid the calling of the 5' RACE reads with MiXCR, one entry per CDR3 protein. This sample has about 32,000 distinct CDR3 sequences, with around 5.2% found just once. Source material: whole blood. The receptors stem from an adult who was a healthcare worker with PCR-confirmed SARS-CoV-2 infection or an uninfected control (not recorded which). Each CDR3 is given without its conserved first and last residue. Each record gives: V gene, J gene, CDR3 protein.

V: TRBV28
J: TRBJ2-7
CDR3: ASSLPPGQKYEQY

V: TRBV7-2
J: TRBJ1-1
CDR3: ASSLADRRNTEAF

V: TRBV19
J: TRBJ2-3
CDR3: ASSTRTPADTQY

V: TRBV11-2
J: TRBJ2-1
CDR3: ASSSTGVRYNEQF

V: TRBV7-2
J: TRBJ1-2
CDR3: ASSITTGTPFGYT

V: TRBV7-2
J: TRBJ1-6
CDR3: ASSPWTVSYNSPLH

V: TRBV3-1
J: TRBJ1-2
CDR3: ASSPITGTFGYT

V: TRBV7-2
J: TRBJ2-5
CDR3: ASSPTGTQETQY

V: TRBV7-2
J: TRBJ1-5
CDR3: ASSQNTGGSNQPQH

V: TRBV11-2
J: TRBJ2-7
CDR3: ASSPATSYEQY

V: TRBV19
J: TRBJ1-4
CDR3: ASSISHSNEKLF

V: TRBV3-1
J: TRBJ1-5
CDR3: ASSQGSNQPQH

V: TRBV18
J: TRBJ2-2
CDR3: ASSLQAGHTGELF

V: TRBV7-2
J: TRBJ2-7
CDR3: ASSDNSGAFEQY

V: TRBV11-2
J: TRBJ1-4
CDR3: ASSLSTATNEKLF

V: TRBV7-9
J: TRBJ2-1
CDR3: ASSPPRASARDEQF

V: TRBV19
J: TRBJ2-6
CDR3: ASSIDSGSGANVLT

V: TRBV7-9
J: TRBJ2-1
CDR3: ASSARDKQF

V: TRBV7-8
J: TRBJ1-1
CDR3: ASTNGGSTEAF

V: TRBV6-5
J: TRBJ2-5
CDR3: ASRLAGGPETQY

V: TRBV12-3/TRBV12-4
J: TRBJ1-3
CDR3: ASSSPYTIY

V: TRBV28
J: TRBJ2-7
CDR3: ASRRDYEQY

V: TRBV28
J: TRBJ1-1
CDR3: ASSLSSQGEWSTEAF

V: TRBV28
J: TRBJ2-5
CDR3: ASSHPSQVQETQY

V: TRBV5-1
J: TRBJ2-7
CDR3: ASGFSRSEQY

V: TRBV7-6
J: TRBJ1-1
CDR3: ASSPWDGGTEAF

V: TRBV27
J: TRBJ2-3
CDR3: ASSLQTGQTDTQY

V: TRBV5-4
J: TRBJ1-2
CDR3: ASSGGTGEWGYT

V: TRBV10-3
J: TRBJ1-2
CDR3: ATRSGEGFDQGYT

V: TRBV20-1
J: TRBJ2-1
CDR3: SARTDYNEQF

V: TRBV7-9
J: TRBJ1-4
CDR3: ASSRQGLNEKLF

V: TRBV29-1
J: TRBJ2-7
CDR3: SVEGGRGPYEQY

V: TRBV27
J: TRBJ2-3
CDR3: ASSFTLADTQY

V: TRBV18
J: TRBJ1-1
CDR3: ASSPTGSRGTEAF

V: TRBV12-3/TRBV12-4
J: TRBJ1-5
CDR3: ASSPLNQPQH

V: TRBV7-2
J: TRBJ2-3
CDR3: ASSFRGRRTDTQY

V: TRBV20-1
J: TRBJ2-1
CDR3: SAKGSSGISFDEQF

V: TRBV7-2
J: TRBJ2-7
CDR3: ASSRRDFYEQY

V: TRBV4-1
J: TRBJ2-7
CDR3: ASSQVRGYEQY

V: TRBV4-2
J: TRBJ1-2
CDR3: ASSQGALDGYT

V: TRBV7-9
J: TRBJ1-2
CDR3: ASSLGTGLGGYGYT

V: TRBV4-1
J: TRBJ1-1
CDR3: ASSLRTLTIMNTEAF

V: TRBV7-9
J: TRBJ1-2
CDR3: ASSLAPTVDYGYT

V: TRBV28
J: TRBJ2-2
CDR3: ASSFNFGGSNTGELF

V: TRBV12-3/TRBV12-4
J: TRBJ1-1
CDR3: ASSRDSVNTEAF

V: TRBV15
J: TRBJ2-1
CDR3: ATSREQSYNEQF

V: TRBV9
J: TRBJ2-2
CDR3: ASSVIDTGELF

V: TRBV7-9
J: TRBJ1-1
CDR3: ASSPTPTDGETEAF

V: TRBV28
J: TRBJ2-7
CDR3: ASSLTGVNYEQY

V: TRBV20-1
J: TRBJ2-1
CDR3: SASIGRALNEQF

V: TRBV5-4
J: TRBJ2-5
CDR3: ASSSGLAGTSVETQY

V: TRBV7-2
J: TRBJ2-2
CDR3: ASRSGTSRTGELF

V: TRBV20-1
J: TRBJ2-1
CDR3: SARGINEQF

V: TRBV5-6
J: TRBJ2-7
CDR3: ASSSLGAGGPKTYEQY

V: TRBV3-1
J: TRBJ1-2
CDR3: ASSRNVGAGTGHGYT